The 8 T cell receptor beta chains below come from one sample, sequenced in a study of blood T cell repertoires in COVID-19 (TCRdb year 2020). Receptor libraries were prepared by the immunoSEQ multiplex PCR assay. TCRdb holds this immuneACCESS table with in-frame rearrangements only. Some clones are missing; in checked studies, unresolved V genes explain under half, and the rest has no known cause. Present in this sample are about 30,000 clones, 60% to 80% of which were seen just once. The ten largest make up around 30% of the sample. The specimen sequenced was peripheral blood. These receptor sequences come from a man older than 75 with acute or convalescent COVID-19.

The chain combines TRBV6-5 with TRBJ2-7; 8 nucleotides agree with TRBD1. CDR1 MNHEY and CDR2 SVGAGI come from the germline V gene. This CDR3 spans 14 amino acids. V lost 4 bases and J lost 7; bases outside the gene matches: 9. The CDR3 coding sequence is TGTGCCAGCAGTTTAAGGACAGGGAATCTGGAGCAGTACTTC. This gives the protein CASSLRTGNLEQYF.

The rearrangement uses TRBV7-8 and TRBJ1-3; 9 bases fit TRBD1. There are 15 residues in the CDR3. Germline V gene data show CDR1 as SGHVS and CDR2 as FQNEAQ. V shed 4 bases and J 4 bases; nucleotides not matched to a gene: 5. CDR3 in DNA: TGTGCCAGCAGCTACGCGGGACAGGGAGGAAACACCATATATTTT. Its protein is CASSYAGQGGNTIYF.

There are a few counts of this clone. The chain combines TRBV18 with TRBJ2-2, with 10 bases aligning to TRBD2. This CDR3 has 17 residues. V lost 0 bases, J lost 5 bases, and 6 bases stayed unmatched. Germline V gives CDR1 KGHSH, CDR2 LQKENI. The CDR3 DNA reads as TGTGCCAGCTCACCACCGGCGGGACTAGCGTCTACCGGGGAGCTGTTTTTT. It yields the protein CASSPPAGLASTGELFF.

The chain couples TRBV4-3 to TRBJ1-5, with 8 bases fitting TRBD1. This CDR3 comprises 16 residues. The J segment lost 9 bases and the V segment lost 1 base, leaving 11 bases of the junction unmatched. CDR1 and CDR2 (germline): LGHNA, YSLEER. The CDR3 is CASSQASGTGKWPQHF. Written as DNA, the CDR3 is TGCGCCAGCAGCCAAGCATCTGGGACAGGAAAGTGGCCCCAGCATTTT.

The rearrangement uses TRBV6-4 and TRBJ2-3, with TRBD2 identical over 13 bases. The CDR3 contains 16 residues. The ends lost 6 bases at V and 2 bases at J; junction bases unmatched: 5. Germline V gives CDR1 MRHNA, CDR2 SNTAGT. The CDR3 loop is CASRDTSGGVTDTQYF. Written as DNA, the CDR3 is TGTGCCAGCAGAGACACTAGCGGGGGGGTCACAGATACGCAGTATTTT.

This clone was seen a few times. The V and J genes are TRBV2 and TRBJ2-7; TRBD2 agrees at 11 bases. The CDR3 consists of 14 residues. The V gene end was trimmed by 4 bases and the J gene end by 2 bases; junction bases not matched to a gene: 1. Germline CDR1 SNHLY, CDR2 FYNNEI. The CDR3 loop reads CASSVLAGAYEQYF. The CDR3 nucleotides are TGTGCCAGCAGTGTACTAGCGGGGGCCTACGAGCAGTACTTC. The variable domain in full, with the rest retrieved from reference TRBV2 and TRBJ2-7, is EPEVTQTPSHQVTQMGQEVILRCVPISNHLYFYWYRQILGQKVEFLVSFYNNEISEKSEIFDDQFSVERPDGSNFTLKIRSTKLEDSAMYFCASSVLAGAYEQYFGPGTRLTVT.

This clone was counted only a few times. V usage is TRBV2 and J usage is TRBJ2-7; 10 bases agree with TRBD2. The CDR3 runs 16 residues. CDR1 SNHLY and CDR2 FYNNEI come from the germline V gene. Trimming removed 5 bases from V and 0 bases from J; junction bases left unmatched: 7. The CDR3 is CASSPPLAGVSYEQYF. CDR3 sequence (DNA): TGTGCCAGCAGTCCACCCCTAGCGGGAGTCTCCTACGAGCAGTACTTC.

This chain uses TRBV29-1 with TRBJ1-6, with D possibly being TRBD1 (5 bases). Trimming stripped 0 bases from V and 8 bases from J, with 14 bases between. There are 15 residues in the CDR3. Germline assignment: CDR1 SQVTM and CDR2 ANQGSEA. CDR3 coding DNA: TGCAGCGTTGAAGATGGACAAGGGGCGGATTCACCCCTCCACTTT. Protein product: CSVEDGQGADSPLHF.